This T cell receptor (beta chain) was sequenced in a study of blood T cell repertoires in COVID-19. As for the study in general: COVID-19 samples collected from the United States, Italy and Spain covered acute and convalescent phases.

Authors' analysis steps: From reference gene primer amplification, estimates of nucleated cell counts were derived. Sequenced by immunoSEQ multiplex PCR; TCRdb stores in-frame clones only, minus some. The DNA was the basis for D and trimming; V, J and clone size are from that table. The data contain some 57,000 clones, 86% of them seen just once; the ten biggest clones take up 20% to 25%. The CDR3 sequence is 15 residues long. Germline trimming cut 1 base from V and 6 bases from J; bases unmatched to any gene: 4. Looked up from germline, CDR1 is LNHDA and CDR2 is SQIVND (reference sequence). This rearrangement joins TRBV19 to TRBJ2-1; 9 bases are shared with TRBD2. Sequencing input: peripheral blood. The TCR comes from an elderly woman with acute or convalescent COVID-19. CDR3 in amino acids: CASSIGGSGGNEQFF. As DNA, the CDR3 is TGTGCCAGTAGTATAGGGGGTAGCGGGGGCAATGAGCAGTTCTTC.